Below, 18 T cell receptor beta chains from the same sample are listed, as sequenced in a study of CD8 T cells in Susac syndrome. Random hexamers served to reverse transcribe roughly 0.5 to 1 ug RNA. TCRdb reprocessed the immunoSEQ multiplex PCR reads with MiXCR, giving one entry per CDR3 protein. The data hold approximately 270,000 distinct CDR3 sequences, with 80% to 95% observed a single time. The sequenced sample was CD4+ T cells from PBMCs. These receptors all come from a human donor with multiple sclerosis.

This clonotype was seen only once. The chain is built from TRBV3-1 and TRBJ2-3, with 11 bases aligning to TRBD2. Germline lookup yields CDR1 LGHDT and CDR2 YNNKEL (reference sequence). V was pared by 1 base and J by 4 bases, with 4 bases of the junction left unmatched. This CDR3 spans 16 amino acids. CDR3 loop: CASSQAVAGGADTQYF. The CDR3 bases are TGTGCCAGCAGCCAAGCCGTAGCGGGGGGGGCAGATACGCAGTATTTT.

The chain couples TRBV7-9 to TRBJ2-1; D gene unclear. Germline-derived CDR1 and CDR2 are SEHNR and FQNEAQ (reference sequence). The CDR3 is 12 residues long. V lost 4 bases and J lost 8, with 9 bases in between. CDR3: CASSSLGHEQFF. The CDR3 coding sequence is TGTGCCAGCAGCTCTCTGGGCCATGAGCAGTTCTTC.

The V call is TRBV6-5, the J call TRBJ1-1; D not certain. The CDR3 runs 15 residues. V lost 2 bases, J lost 0 bases, and 10 bases lay in between. The germline CDR1 and CDR2 sequences are MNHEY and SVGAGI. The CDR3 loop is CASSYLGLMNTEAFF. The CDR3 coding sequence is TGTGCCAGCAGTTACCTAGGGCTCATGAACACTGAAGCTTTCTTT.

This clonotype was seen a single time. The CDR3 nucleotides are TGCAGTGCTAGAGGGCGGACCCAAGAGACCCAGTACTTC. Protein sequence: CSARGRTQETQYF. The chain links TRBV20-1 to TRBJ2-5; D not certain. This CDR3 has 13 amino acids. V lost 1 base, J lost 1 base, and 7 bases lay in between. The germline V gene has CDR1 DFQATT and CDR2 SNEGSKA (reference sequence).

V and J are TRBV7-9 and TRBJ2-4; the D is unclear. Trimming left V 5 bases short and J 8 bases short, with 16 bases between. The germline V gene encodes CDR1 SEHNR and CDR2 FQNEAQ (reference sequence). This CDR3 is built from 14 residues. CDR3 nucleotides: TGTGCCAGCAGCCTCTCTGGATCCTGGGACATTCAGTACTTC. This gives the protein CASSLSGSWDIQYF.

The chain couples TRBV3-1 to TRBJ2-7, with a weak D call TRBD2 (5 bases). Deletions cut 1 base from V and 3 bases from J, with 13 bases between. There are 15 residues in the CDR3. Germline V gene data show CDR1 as LGHDT and CDR2 as YNNKEL (reference sequence). The CDR3: CASSQGGGGFYEQYF. The CDR3 region has the DNA TGTGCCAGCAGCCAAGGAGGAGGAGGTTTCTACGAGCAGTACTTC.

This sequence joins TRBV6-5 and TRBJ1-2, with 8 nucleotides matching TRBD1. The CDR3 runs 16 residues. After removal of 2 bases from V and 3 bases from J, the junction contained 8 bases not matched to a gene. Looked up from germline, CDR1 is MNHEY and CDR2 is SVGAGI. This CDR3 is CASSYRRTGKDYGYTF. The CDR3 DNA sequence: TGTGCCAGCAGTTACCGCCGGACAGGGAAGGACTATGGCTACACCTTC.

The chain links TRBV9 to TRBJ2-7; D perhaps matches TRBD2 (6 bases). Germline CDR1 reads SGDLS; CDR2 reads YYNGEE. The length of the CDR3 is 13 residues. V shed 3 bases and J shed 5 bases, with 12 bases lying between them. The CDR3 coding sequence is TGTGCCAGCAGCGACGGGGGAACCCACGAGCAGTACTTC. The encoded protein is CASSDGGTHEQYF.

This chain connects TRBV12-3 or TRBV12-4 to TRBJ1-6, with 10 bases fitting TRBD1. With 6 bases clipped from V and 8 bases from J, the junction kept 10 bases outside the gene matches. The CDR3 runs 16 residues. The CDR3 reads CASRNPTGTGDSPLHF. CDR3 in DNA: TGTGCCAGCAGAAACCCAACAGGGACAGGGGATTCACCCCTCCACTTT.

The CDR3 loop is CASTPRGRGYGYTF. The DNA for the CDR3 is TGTGCCAGTACCCCAAGGGGAAGGGGCTATGGCTACACCTTC. V usage is TRBV19 and J usage is TRBJ1-2; possibly TRBD1 for D (5 bases). The CDR3 consists of 14 residues. V was trimmed by 7 bases and J by 4 bases, leaving 16 bases between them. The germline CDR1 and CDR2 sequences are LNHDA and SQIVND (reference sequence). Supplemented by reference TRBV19 and TRBJ1-2, the full variable domain reads DGGITQSPKYLFRKEGQNVTLSCEQNLNHDAMYWYRQDPGQGLRLIYYSQIVNDFQKGDIAEGYSVSREKKESFPLTVTSAQKNPTAFYLCASTPRGRGYGYTFGSGTRLTVV.

This CDR3 is CASSLATGINGYTF. The CDR3 DNA sequence: TGTGCCAGCAGTTTAGCGACAGGGATTAATGGCTACACCTTC. This sequence joins TRBV12-3 or TRBV12-4 and TRBJ1-2, with 7 bases identical to TRBD1. The ends lost 0 bases at V and 6 bases at J; junction bases unmatched: 4. The CDR3 sequence is 14 residues long.

CDR3 in DNA: TGTGCAAGTCGCTACCTCCTCGGGGGACAGGGGGGTCAGCCCCAGCATTTT. This translates into CASRYLLGGQGGQPQHF. The V call is TRBV12-2, the J call TRBJ1-5; the table's D call TRBD1 went unverified against the DNA. TRBV12-2 is recorded as a pseudogene. The CDR3 extends over 17 amino acids.

J is TRBJ1-5 and V is TRBV15; no clear D. The CDR3 consists of 14 residues. CDR1 is LNHNV and CDR2 is YYDKDF in the germline V gene (reference sequence). V was shortened by 0 bases and J by 5 bases, with 8 bases between the two germline ends. CDR3 DNA: TGTGCCACCAGCAGAGATCGAGGTTATCAGCCCCAGCATTTT. Its protein product is CATSRDRGYQPQHF.

The genes are TRBV6-2 or TRBV6-3 and TRBJ2-5; tentatively, D is TRBD2 (5 bases). The CDR3 totals 13 residues. Germline CDR1 reads MNHEY; CDR2 reads SVGEGT. The V end was cut by 6 bases, the J end by 4 bases, with 12 bases between. CDR3 residues: CASRQGLPETQYF. For the CDR3, the DNA is TGTGCCAGCAGACAAGGACTCCCAGAGACCCAGTACTTC.

The V and J genes are TRBV7-9 and TRBJ1-1; D unclear. Germline V lookup: CDR1 SEHNR, CDR2 FQNEAQ (reference sequence). V was clipped by 3 bases and J by 6 bases, with 14 bases between them. The CDR3 is 14 residues long. CDR3 bases: TGTGCCAGCAGCTTCGGCAGCTTTTTGTCTGAAGCTTTCTTT. Translating gives CASSFGSFLSEAFF.

There are a few counts of this clonotype. CDR3 region: CASSAPVGEQFF. The CDR3 DNA reads TGTGCCAGCAGTGCCCCCGTGGGTGAGCAGTTCTTC. V is TRBV6-1 and J is TRBJ2-1; no clear D gene. Trimming took off 4 bases at V and 9 bases at J, with 10 bases between the two ends. The CDR3 spans 12 residues. Germline CDR1 and CDR2: MNHNS and SASEGT.

This sequence joins TRBV18 and TRBJ1-1; no reliable D call. This CDR3 has 13 residues. Deletions cut 5 bases from V and 3 bases from J, with 10 bases between. Per germline, CDR1 KGHSH and CDR2 LQKENI. The chain's CDR3 is CASSTTFDTEAFF. The CDR3 nucleotides are TGTGCCAGCTCAACCACGTTTGACACTGAAGCTTTCTTT.

This clonotype was recorded once. V and J are TRBV19 and TRBJ2-5; no clear D gene. Germline V gives CDR1 LNHDA, CDR2 SQIVND (reference sequence). Deletions cut 3 bases from V and 3 bases from J, with 8 bases between. The CDR3 is 13 amino acids. CDR3 amino acids: CASSMGRKETQYF. Written as DNA, the CDR3 is TGTGCCAGTAGTATGGGCAGGAAAGAGACCCAGTACTTC.